The TCR beta chain described here comes from a study of blood T cell repertoires in COVID-19. Study summary: T cells, B-cell-depleted T cells, or PBMCs provided the cDNA or gDNA that served as material.

Original processing notes: Estimation of nucleated cell counts relied on the amplification of reference gene primers. TCRdb's copy holds only in-frame clones and misses some; the assay was immunoSEQ multiplex PCR. D and trimming come from the DNA, and the V and J calls and clone size come from that table. The sample consists of 440,000 or so clones, around nine tenths of them appearing once. Seattle cases were enrolled at active infection and followed longitudinally. This clone was counted a few times. With 5 bases clipped from V and 2 bases from J, the junction kept 15 bases outside the gene matches. Germline CDR1 and CDR2: SEHNR and FQNEAQ (reference sequence). The CDR3 spans 18 residues.

The specimen was peripheral blood. The receptor's source is a middle-aged woman with COVID-19, enrolled during active disease. The J gene is TRBJ1-2, the V gene TRBV7-9, with 9 bases lining up with TRBD1. CDR3: CASSAGQGKPAPNYGYTF. CDR3 bases: TGTGCCAGCAGCGCGGGACAGGGAAAACCTGCCCCAAACTATGGCTACACCTTC.